The 8 T cell receptor beta chains below were found in one sample sequenced in a study of T-cell reconstitution after alpha-beta-depleted transplantation in children. Unique molecular identifiers were built into the TCRbeta library. TCRdb re-called the PCR reads through MiXCR, storing one row per CDR3 protein. Of hundreds of thousands of distinct CDR3 sequences detected, 8% to 10% appear once; the ten largest clones hold 5% to 7%. The input for sequencing was PBMCs from the stem cell graft donor, taken from the stem cell graft. The receptors here all came from a human donor who donated a stem cell graft to a child with acute lymphoblastic leukemia.

The chain uses TRBV12-3 or TRBV12-4 and TRBJ1-1; D remains ambiguous. V shed 0 bases and J shed 3 bases, with 5 bases lying between them. CDR3 length: 13 amino acids. In nucleotides, the CDR3 is TGTGCCAGCAGTTTAGCATCGGACACTGAAGCTTTCTTT. It yields the protein CASSLASDTEAFF.

This chain uses TRBV5-1 with TRBJ2-1, with D possibly called TRBD1 or TRBD2 (5 bases each). Trimming left V 3 bases short and J 4 bases short, with 20 bases between. Per the germline V gene, CDR1 is SGHRS and CDR2 is YFSETQ. This CDR3 region has 17 residues. This CDR3 reads CASSSETLSRGYNEQFF. CDR3 bases: TGCGCCAGCAGCTCAGAGACACTCTCGAGGGGTTACAATGAGCAGTTCTTC.

This clonotype has ten or more counts. The chain has TRBV29-1 and TRBJ1-2; no reliable D call. The germline V and J ends were trimmed by 6 bases and 8 bases, with 16 bases remaining between them. Germline CDR1 reads SQVTM; CDR2 reads ANQGSEA. The CDR3 is made up of 12 amino acids. In DNA, the CDR3 is TGCAGCGTAGGGAACGACAACCGCGGCTACACCTTC. This translates into CSVGNDNRGYTF.

Many counts were recorded for this clonotype. CDR3 in amino acids: CASSLYQGLNEKLFF. DNA of the CDR3: TGTGCCAGCAGCTTGTATCAGGGACTTAATGAAAAACTGTTTTTT. V and J are TRBV7-6 and TRBJ1-4; possible D gene TRBD1, 5 bases. Germline lookup yields CDR1 SGHVS and CDR2 FNYEAQ. The V and J ends lost 3 bases and 4 bases respectively, with 12 bases between them. This CDR3 has 15 amino acids.

In its sample, this clonotype was seen many times. V and J are TRBV6-2 or TRBV6-3 and TRBJ2-1; D gene unclear. CDR1 MNHEY and CDR2 SVGEGT come from the germline V gene. CDR3 length equals 15 residues. The V end was cut by 6 bases, the J end by 0 bases, with 12 bases between. CDR3 region: CASSSNLGSYNEQFF. The CDR3 DNA sequence: TGTGCCAGCAGCTCCAACTTGGGCTCCTACAATGAGCAGTTCTTC.

This clonotype has a count of ten or more. The gene calls are TRBV27 and TRBJ2-2; no firm D call. Deletions cut 5 bases from V and 0 bases from J, with 7 bases between. Germline V gene sequence: CDR1 MNHEY, CDR2 SMNVEV (reference sequence). The length of the CDR3 is 14 residues. CDR3: CASSATANTGELFF. For the CDR3, the DNA is TGTGCCAGCAGTGCCACAGCGAACACCGGGGAGCTGTTTTTT.

This clonotype has a count of ten or more. This chain connects TRBV6-2 or TRBV6-3 to TRBJ1-1; the D is unclear. The CDR3 consists of 14 residues. Trimming cost V 7 bases and J 4 bases, with 16 bases left between them. Germline V gives CDR1 MNHEY, CDR2 SVGEGT. The CDR3 bases are TGTGCCAGCACCAAGAAGGGTTTTCGCACTGAAGCTTTCTTT. Encoded protein: CASTKKGFRTEAFF.

This clonotype was picked up many times. The V and J genes are TRBV10-3 and TRBJ1-3; D unclear. This CDR3 is built from 15 residues. Per germline, CDR1 ENHRY and CDR2 SYGVKD. With 7 bases removed from V and 0 bases from J, the gap between germline ends came to 13 bases. The DNA of the CDR3 is TGTGCCATCAACCCGCAGCCGAGCTCTGGAAACACCATATATTTT. Protein: CAINPQPSSGNTIYF.